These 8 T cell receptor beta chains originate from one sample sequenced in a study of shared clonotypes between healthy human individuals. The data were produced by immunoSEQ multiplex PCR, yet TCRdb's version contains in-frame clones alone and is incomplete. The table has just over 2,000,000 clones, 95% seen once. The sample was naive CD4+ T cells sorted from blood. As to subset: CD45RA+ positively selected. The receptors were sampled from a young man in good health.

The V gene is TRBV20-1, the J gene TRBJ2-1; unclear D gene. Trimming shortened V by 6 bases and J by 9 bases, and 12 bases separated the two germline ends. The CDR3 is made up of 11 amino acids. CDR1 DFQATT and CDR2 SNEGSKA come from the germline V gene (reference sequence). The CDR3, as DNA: TGCAGTGCCACGTTGGCTATTGAGCAGTTCTTC. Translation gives CSATLAIEQFF.

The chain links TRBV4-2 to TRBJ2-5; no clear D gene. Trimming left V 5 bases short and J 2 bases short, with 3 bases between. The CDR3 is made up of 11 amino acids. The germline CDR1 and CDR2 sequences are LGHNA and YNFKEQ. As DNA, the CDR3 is TGTGCCAGCAGCGAGCAAGAGACCCAGTACTTC. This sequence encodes CASSEQETQYF.

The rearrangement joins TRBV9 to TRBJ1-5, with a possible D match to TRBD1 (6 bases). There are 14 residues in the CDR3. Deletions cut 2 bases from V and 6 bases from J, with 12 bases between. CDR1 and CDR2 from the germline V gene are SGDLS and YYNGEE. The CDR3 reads CASSVEGEGQPQHF. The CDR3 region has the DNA TGTGCCAGCAGCGTGGAGGGGGAGGGTCAGCCCCAGCATTTT.

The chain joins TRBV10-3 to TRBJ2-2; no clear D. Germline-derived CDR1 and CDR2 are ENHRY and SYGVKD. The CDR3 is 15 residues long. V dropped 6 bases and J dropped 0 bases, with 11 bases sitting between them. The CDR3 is CAIRDTLSNTGELFF. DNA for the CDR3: TGTGCCATCAGAGATACGTTGTCGAACACCGGGGAGCTGTTTTTT.

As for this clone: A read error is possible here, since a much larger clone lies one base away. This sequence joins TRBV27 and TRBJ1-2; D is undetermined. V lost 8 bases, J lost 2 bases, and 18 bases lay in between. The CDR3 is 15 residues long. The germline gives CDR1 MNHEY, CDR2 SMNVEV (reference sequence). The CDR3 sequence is CASGPNSGPNYGYTF. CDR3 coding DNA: TGTGCCAGCGGTCCAAACTCCGGGCCGAACTATGGCTACACCTTC.

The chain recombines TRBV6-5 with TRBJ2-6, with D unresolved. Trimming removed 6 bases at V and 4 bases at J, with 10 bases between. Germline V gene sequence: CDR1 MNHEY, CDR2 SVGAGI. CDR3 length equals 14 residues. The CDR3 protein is CASSRSGGANVLTF. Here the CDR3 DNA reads TGTGCCAGCAGCCGAAGTGGAGGGGCCAACGTCCTGACTTTC.

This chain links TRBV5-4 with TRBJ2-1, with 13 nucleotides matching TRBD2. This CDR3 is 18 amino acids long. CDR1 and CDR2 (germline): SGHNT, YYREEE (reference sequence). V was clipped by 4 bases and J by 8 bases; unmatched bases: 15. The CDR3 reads CASSHRTSGRLRRYEQFF. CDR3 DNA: TGTGCCAGCAGCCATCGGACTAGCGGGAGACTACGGCGGTATGAGCAGTTCTTC.

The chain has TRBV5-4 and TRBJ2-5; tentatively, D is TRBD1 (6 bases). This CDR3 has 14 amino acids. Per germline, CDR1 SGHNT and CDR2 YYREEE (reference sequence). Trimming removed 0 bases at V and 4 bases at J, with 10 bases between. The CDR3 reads CASSLATGPETQYF. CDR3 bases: TGTGCCAGCAGCTTGGCAACAGGGCCAGAGACCCAGTACTTC.